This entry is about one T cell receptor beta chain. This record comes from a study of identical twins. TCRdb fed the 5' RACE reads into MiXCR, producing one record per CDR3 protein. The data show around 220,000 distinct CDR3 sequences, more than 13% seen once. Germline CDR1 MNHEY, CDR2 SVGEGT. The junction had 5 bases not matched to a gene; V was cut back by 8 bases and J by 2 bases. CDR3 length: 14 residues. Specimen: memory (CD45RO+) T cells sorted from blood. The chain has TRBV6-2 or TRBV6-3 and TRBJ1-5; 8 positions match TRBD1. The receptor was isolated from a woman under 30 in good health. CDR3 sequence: CASRLQGGNQPQHF. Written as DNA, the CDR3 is TGTGCCAGCCGATTACAGGGGGGCAATCAGCCCCAGCATTTT.